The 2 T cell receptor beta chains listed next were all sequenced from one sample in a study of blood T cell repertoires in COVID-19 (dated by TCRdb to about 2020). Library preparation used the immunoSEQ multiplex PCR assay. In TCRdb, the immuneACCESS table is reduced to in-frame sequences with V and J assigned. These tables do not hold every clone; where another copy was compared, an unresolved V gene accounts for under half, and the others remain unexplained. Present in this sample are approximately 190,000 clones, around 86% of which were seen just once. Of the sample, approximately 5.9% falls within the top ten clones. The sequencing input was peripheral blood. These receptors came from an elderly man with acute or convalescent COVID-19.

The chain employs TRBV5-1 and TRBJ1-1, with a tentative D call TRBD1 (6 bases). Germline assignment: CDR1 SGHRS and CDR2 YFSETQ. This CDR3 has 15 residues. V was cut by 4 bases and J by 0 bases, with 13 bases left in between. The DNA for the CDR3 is TGCGCCAGCAGCCCCCAGGGGCCCATGAACACTGAAGCTTTCTTT. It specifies CASSPQGPMNTEAFF.

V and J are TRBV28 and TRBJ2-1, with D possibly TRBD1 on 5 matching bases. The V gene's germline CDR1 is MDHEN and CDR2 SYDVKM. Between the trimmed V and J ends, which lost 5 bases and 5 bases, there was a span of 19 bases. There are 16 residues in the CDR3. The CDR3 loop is CASSPSGRSRDNEQFF. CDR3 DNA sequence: TGTGCCAGCAGTCCTTCAGGGCGGAGCCGAGACAATGAGCAGTTCTTC.